This T cell receptor beta chain was sequenced during a study of lymphopenia after photon versus proton radiotherapy. Whole-study results and caveats: Oligoclonal CD8+ Temra expansion after nadir drove photon patients' diversity drop. Post-nadir TCR diversity decline inversely tracked overall survival among those who died. Proton therapy kept repertoires fairly stable, unlike photons, which gained effector/memory cells. Better survival with proton therapy was suggested as possible, not demonstrated.

The CDR3 is made up of 14 amino acids. V shed 6 bases and J 2 bases; nucleotides not matched to a gene: 7. The V gene's germline CDR1 is SGHRS and CDR2 YFSETQ. Comments on this clone: Its matching antigen is unknown.

Profiled with immunoSEQ multiplex PCR; TCRdb holds only in-frame clones, not every one. The table records 75,000 or so clones, more than 70% of them present only once. The sample consisted of peripheral blood, taken from a patient treated with proton-based radiotherapy. The J gene is TRBJ2-7, the V gene TRBV5-1, with 8 bases fitting TRBD1. The receptor's source is a man aged 55 to 70 with pancreatic cancer. For the CDR3, the DNA is TGCGCCAGCACAGCCGGGGACAGGCCCTACGAGCAGTACTTC. The encoded protein is CASTAGDRPYEQYF.